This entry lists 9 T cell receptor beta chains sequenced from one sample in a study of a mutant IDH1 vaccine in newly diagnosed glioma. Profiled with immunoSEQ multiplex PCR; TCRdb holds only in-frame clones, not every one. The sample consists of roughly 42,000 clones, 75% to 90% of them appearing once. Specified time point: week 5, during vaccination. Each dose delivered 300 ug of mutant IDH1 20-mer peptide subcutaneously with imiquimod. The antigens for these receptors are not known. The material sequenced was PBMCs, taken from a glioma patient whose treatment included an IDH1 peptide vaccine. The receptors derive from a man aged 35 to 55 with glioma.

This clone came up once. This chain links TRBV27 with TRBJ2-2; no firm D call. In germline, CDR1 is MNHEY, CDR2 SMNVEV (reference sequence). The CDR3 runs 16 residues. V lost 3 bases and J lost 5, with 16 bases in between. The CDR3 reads CASSFLTRLGTGELFF. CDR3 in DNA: TGTGCCAGCAGTTTTCTAACACGATTGGGGACCGGGGAGCTGTTTTTT.

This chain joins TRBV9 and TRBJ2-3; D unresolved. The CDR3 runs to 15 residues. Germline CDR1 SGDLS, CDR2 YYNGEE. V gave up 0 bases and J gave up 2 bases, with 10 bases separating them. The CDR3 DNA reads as TGTGCCAGCAGCGTAGGGTCAGAACCCACAGATACGCAGTATTTT. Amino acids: CASSVGSEPTDTQYF.

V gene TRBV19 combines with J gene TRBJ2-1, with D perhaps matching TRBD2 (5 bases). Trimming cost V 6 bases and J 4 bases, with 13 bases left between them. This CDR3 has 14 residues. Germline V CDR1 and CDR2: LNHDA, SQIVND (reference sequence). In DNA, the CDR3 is TGTGCCAGTAGGCAGGTCGGCGGGTACAATGAGCAGTTCTTC. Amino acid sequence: CASRQVGGYNEQFF.

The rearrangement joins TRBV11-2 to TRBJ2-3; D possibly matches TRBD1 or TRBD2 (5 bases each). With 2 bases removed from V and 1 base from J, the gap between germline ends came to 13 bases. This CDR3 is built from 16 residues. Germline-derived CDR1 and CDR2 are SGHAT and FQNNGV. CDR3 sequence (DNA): TGTGCCAGCAGCTTATTCGGCATGGGGGGCACAGATACGCAGTATTTT. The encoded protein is CASSLFGMGGTDTQYF.

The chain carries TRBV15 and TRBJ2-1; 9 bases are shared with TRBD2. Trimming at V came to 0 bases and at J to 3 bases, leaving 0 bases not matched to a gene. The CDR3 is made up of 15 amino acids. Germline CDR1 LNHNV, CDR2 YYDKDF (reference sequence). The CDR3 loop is CATSRDSGSYNEQFF. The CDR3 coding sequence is TGTGCCACCAGCAGAGATAGCGGGAGCTACAATGAGCAGTTCTTC.

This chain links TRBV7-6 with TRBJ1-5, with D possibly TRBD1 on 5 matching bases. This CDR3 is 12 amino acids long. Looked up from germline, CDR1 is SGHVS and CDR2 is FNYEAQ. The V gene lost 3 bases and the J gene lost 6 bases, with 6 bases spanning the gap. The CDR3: CASSFQGQPQHF. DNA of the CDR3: TGTGCCAGCAGCTTCCAGGGTCAGCCCCAGCATTTT.

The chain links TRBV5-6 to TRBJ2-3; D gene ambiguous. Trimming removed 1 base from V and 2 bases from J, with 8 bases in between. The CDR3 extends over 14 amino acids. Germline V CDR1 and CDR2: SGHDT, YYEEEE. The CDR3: CASSLREDTDTQYF. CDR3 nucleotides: TGTGCCAGCAGCTTGCGAGAAGACACAGATACGCAGTATTTT. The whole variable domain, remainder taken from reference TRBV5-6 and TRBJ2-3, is DAGVTQSPTHLIKTRGQQVTLRCSPKSGHDTVSWYQQALGQGPQFIFQYYEEEERQRGNFPDRFSGHQFPNYSSELNVNALLLGDSALYLCASSLREDTDTQYFGPGTRLTVL.

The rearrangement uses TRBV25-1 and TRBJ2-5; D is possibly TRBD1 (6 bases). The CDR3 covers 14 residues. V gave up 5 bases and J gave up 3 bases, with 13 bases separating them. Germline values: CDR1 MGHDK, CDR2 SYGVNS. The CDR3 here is CASSPGHPKETQYF. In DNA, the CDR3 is TGTGCCAGCAGTCCGGGACACCCTAAAGAGACCCAGTACTTC.

The CDR3 DNA is TGTGCCAGCAGTGAAGTAGGACAGCAAGAGACCCAGTACTTC. As protein: CASSEVGQQETQYF. The chain couples TRBV6-1 to TRBJ2-5; TRBD1 is a possible D gene (6 bases). The CDR3 totals 14 residues. Trimming cost V 1 base and J 2 bases, with 8 bases left between them. The germline V gene has CDR1 MNHNS and CDR2 SASEGT.